Below, one T cell receptor beta chain is given with its context. What it binds is unknown. This record comes from a study of T cell repertoires in cytomegalovirus infection. Study as a whole: Researchers turned to recently identified HLA-C-restricted CMV epitopes as well as well-studied HLA-B-restricted ones. General study points: The study found HLA-C-restricted CMV-specific TCR beta clonotypes dominating the ex vivo response.

CDR3 length: 13 residues. With 6 bases clipped from V and 11 bases from J, the junction kept 12 bases outside the gene matches. TCRdb reanalysed the reads using MiXCR and keeps one entry per CDR3 protein. The profile covers some 310,000 distinct CDR3 sequences, with roughly 25% appearing a single time and more than 10% taken by the ten largest. The source material was cultured PBMCs, sampled from culture after CMV antigen stimulation. The chain recombines TRBV12-3 or TRBV12-4 with TRBJ1-1, with TRBD1 matching 7 bases. This TCR derives from a human donor in good health (CMV status not recorded). Some clones in this sample may be carry-over from other donors' samples. The DNA of the CDR3 is TGTGCCAGCAGCGCCAGGGACAGATTTCACGCTTTCTTT. Amino acid sequence: CASSARDRFHAFF.